The 3 T cell receptor beta chains below all came from one sample that was sequenced in a study of PD-L1 blockade in urothelial cancer. The table came from immunoSEQ multiplex PCR; TCRdb's copy has only in-frame clones and leaves some out. The repertoire holds tens of thousands of clones, with nearly 90% as singletons. Time point defined: pretreatment peripheral blood. Sequencing used PBMCs, obtained around atezolizumab (anti-PD-L1) treatment. These receptors came from a man aged 55 to 70 with urothelial cancer.

The chain carries TRBV4-3 and TRBJ1-3; TRBD1 aligns across 9 bases. Germline V CDR1 and CDR2: LGHNA, YSLEER. V trimming: 5 bases; J trimming: 4 bases; junction bases outside the gene matches: 6. The CDR3 consists of 15 residues. As DNA, the CDR3 is TGCGCCAGCAGCGAACGGACAGGGGACGGAAACACCATATATTTT. This encodes CASSERTGDGNTIYF.

The V gene is TRBV4-2, the J gene TRBJ2-5; 12 bases line up with TRBD2. The CDR3 totals 16 residues. The junction had 3 bases not matched to a gene; V was cut back by 1 base and J by 3 bases. Germline CDR1 and CDR2: LGHNA and YNFKEQ. The CDR3 protein is CASSQGLAGGEETQYF. The CDR3 nucleotides read TGTGCCAGCAGCCAAGGTCTAGCGGGAGGGGAAGAGACCCAGTACTTC.

V and J are TRBV21-1 and TRBJ1-1. TRBV21-1 corresponds to a pseudogene. The CDR3 is made up of 15 amino acids. The CDR3 region is CASRSLPGRVTEAFF. Here the CDR3 DNA reads TGTGCCAGCAGGAGCCTCCCGGGTCGCGTCACTGAAGCTTTCTTT.